This is a list of T cell receptor beta chains from one sample in a study of beta chain features in type 1 diabetes. Sequenced by immunoSEQ multiplex PCR; TCRdb stores in-frame clones only, minus some. The repertoire consists of about 270,000 clones, with 14% occurring once and the leading ten covering more than 0.02%. The specimen sequenced was naive CD4+ T cells from blood. These receptors were collected from a woman between 35 and 50 years old in good health. The CDR3 runs from the conserved cysteine through the conserved F or W. Each record gives: J gene, V gene, D gene, clone size, CDR3 protein, CDR3 DNA. D genes are given only for firm matches. Size is stated for part of the rows, as once, few or many counts, or as a class when the clone is expanded.

TRBJ2-3,TRBV7-2,.,.,CASSWTGVTQYF,TGTGCCAGCAGCTGGACGGGGGTTACTCAGTATTTT
TRBJ1-4,TRBV5-1,TRBD1,.,CASSPGGPNEKLFF,TGCGCCAGCAGCCCAGGGGGCCCTAATGAAAAACTGTTTTTT
TRBJ2-7,TRBV5-1,.,few,CASSRRERSYEQYF,TGCGCCAGCAGCAGAAGGGAGAGGTCCTACGAGCAGTACTTC
TRBJ1-1,TRBV7-2,.,few,CASKPGRGNTEAFF,TGTGCCAGCAAACCGGGGCGGGGGAACACTGAAGCTTTCTTT
TRBJ2-2,TRBV5-1,TRBD2,.,CASSLVGTSGGNTGELFF,TGCGCCAGCAGCTTGGTCGGGACTAGCGGGGGGAACACCGGGGAGCTGTTTTTT
TRBJ2-1,TRBV9,.,.,CASSQRQGTKDEQFF,TGTGCCAGCAGCCAAAGACAGGGGACTAAGGATGAGCAGTTCTTC
TRBJ1-6,TRBV7-2,.,once,CASSPLGGADSPLHF,TGTGCCAGCAGCCCATTAGGGGGGGCGGATTCACCCCTCCACTTT
TRBJ1-1,TRBV5-1,TRBD1,few,CASTGETEAFF,TGCGCCAGTACAGGGGAAACTGAAGCTTTCTTT
TRBJ2-5,TRBV18,.,few,CASSPNQETQYF,TGTGCCAGCTCACCCAATCAAGAGACCCAGTACTTC
TRBJ1-6,TRBV7-6,TRBD1,.,CASSLGTGGDSPLHF,TGTGCCAGCAGCTTAGGGACAGGGGGCGATTCACCCCTCCACTTT
TRBJ2-7,TRBV10-3,.,few,CAISGAESREKGSYEQYF,TGTGCCATCAGTGGAGCGGAGAGTAGGGAGAAGGGCTCCTACGAGCAGTACTTC
TRBJ2-7,TRBV10-1,.,.,CASSESRVSYEQYF,TGCGCCAGCAGTGAGAGCAGGGTCTCCTACGAGCAGTACTTC
TRBJ2-7,TRBV2,TRBD2,few,CASSAGGLTYEQYF,TGTGCCAGCAGCGCGGGGGGGTTAACCTACGAGCAGTACTTC
TRBJ2-3,TRBV7-9,TRBD2,.,CASSPGLATDTQYF,TGTGCCAGCAGTCCGGGACTAGCCACAGATACGCAGTATTTT
TRBJ2-3,TRBV7-6,.,few,CASCLGRGSTDTQYF,TGTGCCAGTTGTTTGGGGAGGGGGTCCACAGATACGCAGTATTTT
TRBJ2-1,TRBV9,TRBD1,.,CASSVAGQGHYNEQFF,TGTGCCAGCAGCGTAGCGGGACAGGGTCACTACAATGAGCAGTTCTTC
TRBJ2-7,TRBV13,.,many,CASSRILTVESDEQYF,TGTGCCAGCAGCCGAATCTTGACAGTCGAAAGCGACGAGCAGTACTTC
TRBJ1-1,TRBV7-9,TRBD1,few,CASSLGTVNTEAFF,TGTGCCAGCAGCTTGGGGACAGTGAACACTGAAGCTTTCTTT
TRBJ2-2,TRBV7-6,.,.,CASSSPETNTGELFF,TGTGCCAGCAGCTCCCCGGAGACGAACACCGGGGAGCTGTTTTTT
TRBJ2-3,TRBV25-1,TRBD2,few,CASSTGGWTDTQYF,TGTGCCAGCAGTACGGGGGGTTGGACAGATACGCAGTATTTT
TRBJ1-2,TRBV29-1,.,few,CSVDKQDPNYGYTF,TGCAGCGTTGATAAACAGGACCCGAACTATGGCTACACCTTC
TRBJ1-1,TRBV6-5,.,.,CASSFVPRTVEAFF,TGTGCCAGCAGTTTCGTACCGAGGACAGTTGAAGCTTTCTTT
TRBJ1-5,TRBV6-5,.,.,CAQQGEGRGIQPQHF,TGTGCCCAGCAGGGAGAGGGCAGGGGCATCCAGCCCCAGCATTTT
TRBJ1-2,TRBV23-1,.,few,CASSQSRARNYGYTF,TGCGCCAGCAGTCAATCGAGGGCCAGGAACTATGGCTACACCTTC
TRBJ2-5,TRBV29-1,.,few,CSVIRRGDSGGETQYF,TGCAGCGTAATACGTAGAGGGGACTCCGGGGGAGAGACCCAGTACTTC
TRBJ1-1,TRBV18,TRBD1,few,CASRQGENTEAFF,TGTGCCAGCCGACAGGGGGAGAACACTGAAGCTTTCTTT
TRBJ1-6,TRBV6-6,.,few,CASSRTAYNSPLHF,TGTGCCAGCAGCCGGACAGCCTATAATTCACCCCTCCACTTT
TRBJ1-1,TRBV5-6,TRBD1,.,CASNRDRVITEAFF,TGTGCCAGCAACAGAGACAGGGTCATCACTGAAGCTTTCTTT
TRBJ2-3,TRBV6-4,.,few,CASSRLGLPDTQYF,TGTGCCAGCAGTCGGTTAGGACTCCCAGATACGCAGTATTTT
TRBJ2-1,TRBV28,.,.,CASSLPRGYRNEQFF,TGTGCCAGCAGTCTCCCTCGGGGATACCGCAATGAGCAGTTCTTC
TRBJ2-5,TRBV10-2,TRBD2,few,CASTGGAGETQYF,TGCGCCAGCACCGGGGGGGCCGGCGAGACCCAGTACTTC
TRBJ2-2,TRBV7-8,TRBD1,few,CASIASQGGFTGELFF,TGTGCCAGCATAGCTTCACAGGGGGGATTCACCGGGGAGCTGTTTTTT
TRBJ2-6,TRBV19,.,few,CASSIEYRIAGANVLTF,TGTGCCAGTAGTATAGAATACAGGATCGCTGGGGCCAACGTCCTGACTTTC
TRBJ2-3,TRBV7-2,.,.,CASSPGPSTDTQYF,TGTGCCAGCAGCCCAGGCCCAAGCACAGATACGCAGTATTTT
TRBJ2-1,TRBV7-9,.,many,CASSFSHGGEQFF,TGTGCCAGCAGCTTTTCCCACGGGGGTGAGCAGTTCTTC
TRBJ2-7,TRBV5-1,.,.,CASSLVGTGGYEQYF,TGCGCCAGCAGCTTGGTCGGGACTGGGGGTTACGAGCAGTACTTC
TRBJ2-3,TRBV18,.,few,CASSPPQRVRSYF,TGTGCCAGCTCACCTCCCCAGCGGGTGAGGTCGTATTTT
TRBJ2-7,TRBV5-1,.,.,CASSERLYEQYF,TGCGCCAGCAGTGAAAGACTCTACGAGCAGTACTTC
TRBJ2-7,TRBV11-2,TRBD1,few,CASSLDWTGLEQYF,TGTGCCAGCAGCTTAGATTGGACAGGGCTCGAGCAGTACTTC
TRBJ2-5,TRBV5-6,TRBD1,few,CASSKDRGNQETQYF,TGTGCCAGCAGCAAGGACAGGGGTAACCAAGAGACCCAGTACTTC
TRBJ2-7,TRBV10-3,.,.,CAISKLQASYEQYF,TGTGCCATCAGTAAGTTACAGGCGTCCTACGAGCAGTACTTC
TRBJ2-7,TRBV18,TRBD2,.,CASSPAGGGVHEQYF,TGTGCCAGCTCACCGGCCGGGGGAGGGGTTCACGAGCAGTACTTC
TRBJ2-7,TRBV5-1,TRBD2,few,CASSLDPLTSGVGEQYF,TGCGCCAGCAGCTTGGATCCTTTGACTAGCGGGGTCGGCGAGCAGTACTTC
TRBJ2-7,TRBV5-1,.,.,CASSLDSDEQYF,TGCGCCAGCAGCTTGGATTCGGACGAGCAGTACTTC
TRBJ2-7,TRBV7-2,TRBD2,few,CASSFPRLAGGSYEQYF,TGTGCCAGCAGCTTTCCTAGACTAGCGGGGGGGTCCTACGAGCAGTACTTC
TRBJ1-2,TRBV4-3,.,.,CASSQDLGNRRGYTF,TGCGCCAGCAGCCAAGATCTAGGAAACAGGCGTGGCTACACCTTC
TRBJ1-2,TRBV28,TRBD1,few,CASSLVQQGVGGYTF,TGTGCCAGCAGTTTAGTCCAACAGGGGGTCGGGGGCTACACCTTC
TRBJ2-3,TRBV4-1,TRBD2,few,CASSPGEAGGWNTQYF,TGCGCCAGCAGCCCTGGAGAAGCGGGGGGATGGAACACGCAGTATTTT
TRBJ2-1,TRBV2,.,.,CASTYGTSQFF,TGTGCCAGCACGTACGGGACATCGCAGTTCTTC
TRBJ2-4,TRBV7-9,.,.,CASTRGDSNIQYF,TGTGCCAGCACGCGCGGGGACTCAAACATTCAGTACTTC
TRBJ1-1,TRBV5-1,.,few,CASSSQPVGSRDTEAFF,TGCGCCAGCAGCTCTCAACCCGTCGGGTCTCGGGACACTGAAGCTTTCTTT
TRBJ1-5,TRBV2,TRBD1,.,CASRGQGIDQPQHF,TGTGCCAGCAGGGGACAGGGGATCGATCAGCCCCAGCATTTT
TRBJ2-3,TRBV7-9,TRBD2,.,CASSPRLAGGLTDTQYF,TGTGCCAGCAGCCCCAGACTAGCGGGGGGACTCACAGATACGCAGTATTTT
TRBJ2-7,TRBV7-9,TRBD1,.,CASSSKGQSYEQYF,TGTGCCAGCAGCTCAAAGGGACAGAGCTACGAGCAGTACTTC
TRBJ2-7,TRBV5-6,.,few,CASSLTPRISYEQYF,TGTGCCAGCAGCTTGACACCTCGAATCTCCTACGAGCAGTACTTC
TRBJ1-1,TRBV23-1,.,.,CARGGRPNTEAFF,TGCGCTCGCGGGGGCAGGCCTAACACTGAAGCTTTCTTT
TRBJ1-1,TRBV5-4,.,.,CASTNRAGNTEAFF,TGTGCCAGCACTAACCGCGCAGGGAACACTGAAGCTTTCTTT
TRBJ1-2,TRBV27,TRBD1,few,CASSLDRSRDYGYTF,TGTGCCAGCAGCTTGGACAGGTCGAGGGACTATGGCTACACCTTC
TRBJ1-5,TRBV2,TRBD1,.,CASSRGTGAVRNQPQHF,TGTGCCAGCAGTCGGGGGACAGGGGCAGTTAGGAATCAGCCCCAGCATTTT
TRBJ1-1,TRBV18,.,few,CASSPRQLEAFF,TGTGCCAGCTCACCGAGACAGCTTGAAGCTTTCTTT